The text below deals with one TCR beta chain. These data belong to a study of blood T cell repertoires in COVID-19. Study-level information: Spain, Italy and the United States supplied samples that represented acute and convalescent COVID-19. PBMCs, B-cell-depleted T cells, or T cells were the source of the cDNA or gDNA that made up the material.

Original analysis: Estimation of nucleated cell counts relied on the amplification of reference gene primers. TCRdb's copy holds only in-frame clones and misses some; the assay was immunoSEQ multiplex PCR. D and trimming were read from the DNA, whereas the V and J calls and clone size are those reported in that table. The sample shows roughly 100,000 clones, more than 75% of them seen only once. V lost 4 bases and J lost 4; bases outside the gene matches: 10. The germline V gene has CDR1 SNHLY and CDR2 FYNNEI. The CDR3 is made up of 16 amino acids. Sequencing input: peripheral blood. The receptor's source is a man aged 70 or older with acute or convalescent COVID-19. This rearrangement joins TRBV2 to TRBJ1-5; TRBD1 matches at 7 bases. The CDR3 sequence is CASSGISNRGNQPQHF. The CDR3 region has the DNA TGTGCCAGCAGTGGGATCAGTAACAGGGGAAATCAGCCCCAGCATTTT.